A selection of T cell receptor beta chains follows, all from one sample in a study of shared clonotypes between healthy human individuals. Profiled with immunoSEQ multiplex PCR; TCRdb holds only in-frame clones, not every one. This table has around 350,000 clones, about 73% appearing once. Sequencing used memory CD4+ T cells sorted from blood. These receptors all come from a man in his thirties or forties in good health. Each CDR3 is given with its conserved first and last residue. D genes are given only for firm matches. The size field is filled for only some rows; it gives once, few, many or a size class.

abundance: .
d_gene: TRBD1
v_gene: TRBV11-2
j_gene: TRBJ2-5
CDR3nt: TGTGCCAGCAGCCTCGGACAGGAAGAGACCCAGTACTTC
CDR3aa: CASSLGQEETQYF

abundance: .
d_gene: .
v_gene: TRBV4-1
j_gene: TRBJ2-2
CDR3nt: TGCGCCAGCAGTTCCCCCTCGGGGGGCCACGGGGCCGGGGAGCTGTTTTTT
CDR3aa: CASSSPSGGHGAGELFF

abundance: .
d_gene: .
v_gene: TRBV28
j_gene: TRBJ2-7
CDR3nt: TGTGCCAGCAGTTTAGATCAGGGGACCTACGAGCAGTACTTC
CDR3aa: CASSLDQGTYEQYF

abundance: few
d_gene: .
v_gene: TRBV2
j_gene: TRBJ1-1
CDR3nt: TGTGCCAGCAGTGAACCAGCGGGTACTGAAGCTTTCTTT
CDR3aa: CASSEPAGTEAFF

abundance: once
d_gene: .
v_gene: TRBV25-1
j_gene: TRBJ1-1
CDR3nt: TGTGCCAGCAGGAGATTGGGCGGGGCTAACACTGAAGCTTTCTTT
CDR3aa: CASRRLGGANTEAFF

abundance: .
d_gene: TRBD1
v_gene: TRBV11-2
j_gene: TRBJ2-2
CDR3nt: TGTGCCAGCAGCTACGGGACAGTAAGCACCGGGGAGCTGTTTTTT
CDR3aa: CASSYGTVSTGELFF

abundance: .
d_gene: .
v_gene: TRBV6-1
j_gene: TRBJ1-4
CDR3nt: TGTGCCAGCAGCCGGGGGTACGAAGAAAAACTGTTTTTT
CDR3aa: CASSRGYEEKLFF

abundance: .
d_gene: TRBD2
v_gene: TRBV9
j_gene: TRBJ2-3
CDR3nt: TGTGCCAGCAGCGGGACGGGGTGGGGGAAGCGGGAGTTAGGTGATACGCAGTATTTT
CDR3aa: CASSGTGWGKRELGDTQYF

abundance: .
d_gene: .
v_gene: TRBV7-9
j_gene: TRBJ2-7
CDR3nt: TGTGCCAGCAGCTTAGCGATTGGGAGGGAGCAGTACTTC
CDR3aa: CASSLAIGREQYF

abundance: .
d_gene: .
v_gene: TRBV13
j_gene: TRBJ2-7
CDR3nt: TGTGCCAGCAGCCCCCGAGGGGAATCCTACGAGCAGTACTTC
CDR3aa: CASSPRGESYEQYF

abundance: .
d_gene: TRBD1
v_gene: TRBV11-2
j_gene: TRBJ2-3
CDR3nt: TGTGCCAGCAGCTTCCAGGGGGCGCAGTTGGATACGCAGTATTTT
CDR3aa: CASSFQGAQLDTQYF

abundance: .
d_gene: TRBD1
v_gene: TRBV4-3
j_gene: TRBJ1-2
CDR3nt: TGCGCCAGCAGCCAGGGAGGGACAGGCGGAGGGTATGGCTACACCTTC
CDR3aa: CASSQGGTGGGYGYTF

abundance: .
d_gene: .
v_gene: TRBV18
j_gene: TRBJ1-1
CDR3nt: TGTGCCAGCTCATTCCGAACAGGGACGAACACTGAAGCTTTCTTT
CDR3aa: CASSFRTGTNTEAFF

abundance: .
d_gene: TRBD1
v_gene: TRBV19
j_gene: TRBJ1-5
CDR3nt: TGTGCCAGTAGCCTTGACAGGGCACAGCCCCAGCATTTT
CDR3aa: CASSLDRAQPQHF

abundance: .
d_gene: TRBD1
v_gene: TRBV6-6
j_gene: TRBJ1-2
CDR3nt: TGTGCCAGCATTGACAGGGGTCTCAGTTATGGGTACACCTTC
CDR3aa: CASIDRGLSYGYTF

abundance: .
d_gene: TRBD2
v_gene: TRBV14
j_gene: TRBJ2-2
CDR3nt: TGTGCCAGCAGTCGGACTAGCGGGACCGGGGAGCTGTTTTTT
CDR3aa: CASSRTSGTGELFF

abundance: once
d_gene: .
v_gene: TRBV7-8
j_gene: TRBJ2-1
CDR3nt: TGTGCCAGCAGCTTAAATCCCTTAACCTACAATGAGCAGTTCTTC
CDR3aa: CASSLNPLTYNEQFF

abundance: .
d_gene: .
v_gene: TRBV2
j_gene: TRBJ1-3
CDR3nt: TGTGCCAGCAGGGGACCGTCTGGAAACACCATATATTTT
CDR3aa: CASRGPSGNTIYF

abundance: .
d_gene: TRBD2
v_gene: TRBV28
j_gene: TRBJ2-1
CDR3nt: TGTGCCAGCATAGGAATCACAAACTTACTAGCGGGGTACAATGAGCAGTTCTTC
CDR3aa: CASIGITNLLAGYNEQFF

abundance: .
d_gene: .
v_gene: TRBV11-3
j_gene: TRBJ1-1
CDR3nt: TGTGCCAGCAGCCCACCACGGGGGCCAGGAAACACTGAAGCTTTCTTT
CDR3aa: CASSPPRGPGNTEAFF

abundance: .
d_gene: TRBD2
v_gene: TRBV28
j_gene: TRBJ2-3
CDR3nt: TGTGCCAGCAGTTCTCCCGCGTTTGGAAGGCTAAGAACTAGCGGGACAGAAACAGATACGCAGTATTTT
CDR3aa: CASSSPAFGRLRTSGTETDTQYF

abundance: few
d_gene: TRBD1
v_gene: TRBV28
j_gene: TRBJ2-7
CDR3nt: TGTGCCAGCATCCCCCAGGGGACAGTAGCCCACGAGCAGTACTTC
CDR3aa: CASIPQGTVAHEQYF

abundance: .
d_gene: TRBD1
v_gene: TRBV7-9
j_gene: TRBJ2-7
CDR3nt: TGTGCCAGCAGCAGATCCTCGACAGGGACCTATTTCTACGAGCAGTACTTC
CDR3aa: CASSRSSTGTYFYEQYF

abundance: .
d_gene: .
v_gene: TRBV28
j_gene: TRBJ1-2
CDR3nt: TGTGCCAGCAGTACAACGGCGGACAGCTACACCTTC
CDR3aa: CASSTTADSYTF

abundance: .
d_gene: TRBD2
v_gene: TRBV2
j_gene: TRBJ2-1
CDR3nt: TGTGCCACCAAGCGGGAGGGCCAGACTCCCTACAATGAGCAGTTCTTC
CDR3aa: CATKREGQTPYNEQFF

abundance: .
d_gene: .
v_gene: TRBV5-4
j_gene: TRBJ2-5
CDR3nt: TGTGCCAGCAGCTTGCCCGGGACTTTAAGCGAGACCCAGTACTTC
CDR3aa: CASSLPGTLSETQYF

abundance: few
d_gene: .
v_gene: TRBV27
j_gene: TRBJ2-1
CDR3nt: TGTGCCAGCAGTTCCCGGGGGGAGCAGTTCTTC
CDR3aa: CASSSRGEQFF

abundance: .
d_gene: TRBD1
v_gene: TRBV7-9
j_gene: TRBJ1-4
CDR3nt: TGTGCCAGCAGCTTAGGGACAGGTGAAAAACTGTTTTTT
CDR3aa: CASSLGTGEKLFF

abundance: once
d_gene: .
v_gene: TRBV25-1
j_gene: TRBJ2-7
CDR3nt: TGTGCCAGCAGGTACAGGGACTCTCCTAGCGGCGAGCAGTACTTC
CDR3aa: CASRYRDSPSGEQYF

abundance: once
d_gene: .
v_gene: TRBV30
j_gene: TRBJ2-7
CDR3nt: TGTGCCTGGAAGGTGCCGGCTTCCTACGAGCAGTACTTC
CDR3aa: CAWKVPASYEQYF

abundance: .
d_gene: TRBD2
v_gene: TRBV7-6
j_gene: TRBJ2-1
CDR3nt: TGTGCCAGCAGCTTAACTCCTAGCGGGCTAGGAAATGAGCAGTTCTTC
CDR3aa: CASSLTPSGLGNEQFF

abundance: .
d_gene: .
v_gene: TRBV2
j_gene: TRBJ1-5
CDR3nt: TGTGCCAGCAGTGAAATGGGGGGCTCTAGCAATCAGCCCCAGCATTTT
CDR3aa: CASSEMGGSSNQPQHF

abundance: .
d_gene: .
v_gene: TRBV19
j_gene: TRBJ2-2
CDR3nt: TGTGCCAGTAGTATGAGGGCCGGGGAGCTGTTTTTT
CDR3aa: CASSMRAGELFF

abundance: many
d_gene: .
v_gene: TRBV5-5
j_gene: TRBJ2-5
CDR3nt: TGTGCCAGCAGCTTGGTTGCCACAAATCAAGAGACCCAGTACTTC
CDR3aa: CASSLVATNQETQYF

abundance: .
d_gene: .
v_gene: TRBV5-4
j_gene: TRBJ1-1
CDR3nt: TGTGCCAGCAGCTTGGCTGTGAACACTGAAGCTTTCTTT
CDR3aa: CASSLAVNTEAFF

abundance: .
d_gene: TRBD2
v_gene: TRBV7-2
j_gene: TRBJ2-7
CDR3nt: TGTGCCAGCAGCTTGGGGACTAGCCCCTACGAGCAGTACTTC
CDR3aa: CASSLGTSPYEQYF